The rows below give T cell receptor beta chains drawn from one sample of a study of blood T cell repertoires in COVID-19. The data were produced by immunoSEQ multiplex PCR, yet TCRdb's version contains in-frame clones alone and is incomplete. The data hold some 170,000 clones, with about 81% observed a single time. The sequenced material came from peripheral blood. These receptors came from a woman in her seventies with acute or convalescent COVID-19. CDR3s include the opening cysteine and the closing phenylalanine or tryptophan. The D gene is left open where the match is weak. Expanded clones are given a class, and other clones once, few, many or no size at all.

TRBJ1-2,TRBV5-1,TRBD1,-,CASSTGARGGYTF,TGCGCCAGCAGCACAGGGGCCCGGGGAGGCTACACCTTC
TRBJ2-2,TRBV24-1,-,-,CATSDFGPGTGELFF,TGTGCCACCAGTGATTTCGGTCCGGGGACCGGGGAGCTGTTTTTT
TRBJ1-6,TRBV21-1,-,-,CASSKLESVTNSYNSPLHF,TGTGCCAGCAGCAAGCTAGAGTCCGTTACTAACTCCTATAATTCACCCCTCCACTTT
TRBJ2-7,TRBV10-3,-,-,CAIRDPTDTMEQYF,TGTGCCATCAGGGACCCGACAGATACCATGGAGCAGTACTTC
TRBJ2-7,TRBV6-5,TRBD2,once,CASSLAGSYEQYF,TGTGCCAGCAGTTTAGCGGGCAGCTACGAGCAGTACTTC
TRBJ2-6,TRBV5-1,-,-,CASSQETVSGANVLTF,TGCGCCAGCAGCCAGGAAACCGTCTCTGGGGCCAACGTCCTGACTTTC
TRBJ2-7,TRBV30,-,many,CAWKTDRPYEQYF,TGTGCCTGGAAAACCGACAGACCCTACGAGCAGTACTTC
TRBJ2-1,TRBV5-1,-,-,CASSLVGSNGEQFF,TGCGCCAGCAGCTTGGTCGGCTCTAACGGGGAGCAGTTCTTC
TRBJ1-3,TRBV6-5,TRBD1,-,CASSLTGGTGNTIYF,TGTGCCAGCAGTTTAACAGGGGGGACTGGAAACACCATATATTTT
TRBJ2-2,TRBV2,TRBD1,-,CASSEEGTGVGSTGELFF,TGTGCCAGCAGTGAAGAGGGGACAGGGGTTGGGTCCACCGGGGAGCTGTTTTTT
TRBJ1-5,TRBV6-5,TRBD1,-,CASSYYGTGANQPQHF,TGTGCCAGCAGTTACTACGGGACAGGGGCCAATCAGCCCCAGCATTTT
TRBJ2-1,TRBV6-2/TRBV6-3,-,-,CASSSTGINEQFF,TGTGCCAGCAGTTCGACCGGGATCAATGAGCAGTTCTTC
TRBJ2-1,TRBV24-1,-,-,CATSASSSYNEQFF,TGTGCCACCAGTGCCTCGAGCTCCTACAATGAGCAGTTCTTC
TRBJ1-3,TRBV5-1,-,-,CASSLGASSGNTIYF,TGCGCCAGCAGCTTGGGGGCATCGTCTGGAAACACCATATATTTT
TRBJ2-1,TRBV20-1,TRBD2,once,CSASLREGLSNEQFF,TGCAGTGCTAGTCTACGGGAGGGCCTGAGCAATGAGCAGTTCTTC
TRBJ1-1,TRBV28,TRBD1,-,CASSGGARGRGNTEAFF,TGTGCCAGCAGTGGGGGTGCCAGGGGGCGAGGGAACACTGAAGCTTTCTTT
TRBJ1-6,TRBV7-9,-,-,CASSFTGSNSPLHF,TGTGCCAGCAGCTTTACAGGGAGTAATTCACCCCTCCACTTT
TRBJ2-6,TRBV5-1,TRBD1,-,CASSLGTGGILTEVLTF,TGCGCCAGCAGTTTAGGGACAGGGGGCATACTTACCGAGGTCCTGACTTTC
TRBJ2-1,TRBV27,-,-,CASSLSAVSRFNEQFF,TGTGCCAGCAGTTTATCCGCGGTCTCACGGTTCAATGAGCAGTTCTTC
TRBJ2-1,TRBV6-5,TRBD2,-,CASSYSKAGGPNEQFF,TGTGCCAGCAGTTACTCAAAAGCGGGAGGGCCTAATGAGCAGTTCTTC
TRBJ1-4,TRBV6-5,-,-,CASSIIGVSEKLFF,TGTGCCAGTAGCATAATCGGGGTTAGTGAAAAACTGTTTTTT
TRBJ1-3,TRBV28,-,-,CASSPAGSGNTIYF,TGTGCCAGCAGTCCCGCCGGGTCTGGAAACACCATATATTTT
TRBJ1-5,TRBV10-3,-,-,CAIREGDRTYQPQHF,TGTGCCATCAGGGAGGGTGACAGGACGTATCAGCCCCAGCATTTT
TRBJ1-2,TRBV28,-,-,CASSFEADRRGYTF,TGTGCCAGCAGTTTTGAGGCAGACCGAAGGGGCTACACCTTC
TRBJ1-4,TRBV2,TRBD1,-,CASTGQGSATNEKLFF,TGTGCCAGCACTGGACAGGGGAGTGCAACTAATGAAAAACTGTTTTTT
TRBJ2-5,TRBV11-3,TRBD1,-,CASSKTGVETQYF,TGTGCCAGCAGCAAGACAGGGGTGGAGACCCAGTACTTC
TRBJ1-6,TRBV7-2,TRBD1,-,CASSLEPPGTGTTPLHF,TGTGCCAGCAGCCTCGAACCTCCCGGGACAGGAACTACACCCCTCCACTTT
TRBJ2-7,TRBV21-1,-,-,CASIGTSGGFSYEQYF,TGTGCCAGCATTGGGACTAGCGGGGGTTTCTCCTACGAGCAGTACTTC
TRBJ2-7,TRBV5-1,-,-,CASSLLPGNSYEQYF,TGCGCCAGCAGCTTATTGCCAGGGAACTCCTACGAGCAGTACTTC
TRBJ1-2,TRBV18,TRBD1,-,CASSPPGQGRLYGYTF,TGTGCCAGCTCACCACCCGGACAGGGTAGACTATATGGCTACACCTTC
TRBJ2-1,TRBV27,-,-,CASSSQTGKDYNEQFF,TGTGCCAGCAGTTCTCAGACAGGCAAGGACTACAATGAGCAGTTCTTC
TRBJ1-1,TRBV14,-,few,CASSPGGALNTEAFF,TGTGCCAGCAGCCCCGGAGGGGCACTGAACACTGAAGCTTTCTTT